The source of this T cell receptor (beta chain) is a study of shared clonotypes between healthy human individuals. Study-level information: The study used three CD4 naive, three CD4 memory, two CD8 naive and one CD8 memory plate per donor.

Researchers partitioned CD4+ cells into CD45RA+ naive and CD45RA-negative memory subsets. The germline V gene has CDR1 SGHKS and CDR2 YYEKEE (reference sequence). Trimming shortened V by 0 bases and J by 3 bases, and 17 bases separated the two germline ends. The CDR3 has 17 residues. Overall study results and limits: Limitation of the genetic and exposure-history diversity represented came from the few donors.

The count of this clone is one. Its specificity is not known. Every subset's genomic DNA went evenly onto several immunoSEQ plates. Using immunoSEQ multiplex PCR, the repertoire was profiled, and TCRdb retains in-frame clones only, with some absent. Among fewer than 400,000 clones listed, around 67% were seen once. Source material: memory CD4+ T cells sorted from blood. The subset denotes: CD45RA-negative fraction. The gene calls are TRBV5-5 and TRBJ2-3; either TRBD1 or TRBD2 may fit D (6 bases each). This receptor was taken from a man younger than 45 in good health. In nucleotides, the CDR3 is TGTGCCAGCAGCTTGGCCAGTGGGCAGGGGAGGACAGATACGCAGTATTTT. Amino acids: CASSLASGQGRTDTQYF.